This paragraph covers one T cell receptor beta chain sequence. Its antigen is still unknown. This record comes from a study of immune evolution from preneoplasia to lung adenocarcinoma. Across the whole study: HLA loss of heterozygosity: about 7% AIS, about 15% MIA, over 25% ADC, none AAH. Study conclusions and caveats: Later-stage lesions appeared to have more T cells, more diversity, less clonality.

The CDR3 is 14 residues long. Germline CDR1 reads PRHDT; CDR2 reads FYEKMQ (reference sequence). Trimming removed 5 bases from V and 10 bases from J, with 18 bases in between. The table came from immunoSEQ multiplex PCR; TCRdb's copy has only in-frame clones and leaves some out. There are around 15,000 clones in the sample; approximately 86% occur only once, and 2.5% to 3% lies in the top ten. Between 2014 and 2017, patients underwent resection in Japan or China. Premalignant or tumor cells were enriched by macro-dissection after pathologic assessment. The chain joins TRBV13 to TRBJ2-1; the D gene is possibly TRBD1 (6 bases). This TCR was sampled from a person aged 65 to 85 with invasive lung adenocarcinoma. Sequenced: FFPE invasive lung adenocarcinoma tissue. Written as DNA, the CDR3 is TGTGCCAGCAGCCCCCTACTACAGGGAAGGGAGCAGTTCTTC. Translation: CASSPLLQGREQFF.